The rows below give T cell receptor beta chains drawn from one sample of a study of cytomegalovirus exposure and HLA in healthy donors. Measured with immunoSEQ multiplex PCR; TCRdb has only the in-frame clones, and not every one. The sample shows 150,000 to 200,000 clones, around 83% of them seen only once. Material for sequencing was PBMCs. These receptors all come from a woman aged 40 to 55 in good health and CMV-seronegative. CDR3s include the opening cysteine and the closing phenylalanine or tryptophan. The D gene is left open where the match is weak. A clone size is listed for some rows: how often the clone was seen (once, few, many), or a class if it is expanded.

TRBD1	TRBV29-1	.	TRBJ1-1	TGCAGCGTTGTTAGGGGACAGGATAACACTGAAGCTTTCTTT	CSVVRGQDNTEAFF
.	TRBV9	.	TRBJ1-6	TGTGCCAGCAACCCAAGTGGGCGCAGTAATTCACCCCTCCACTTT	CASNPSGRSNSPLHF
.	TRBV9	.	TRBJ1-3	TGTGCCAGCAGCGTAGGTACAGGGAGGGCTGGAAACACCATATATTTT	CASSVGTGRAGNTIYF
.	TRBV9	.	TRBJ2-7	TGTGCCAGCAGCGTAGGTCCGCTCGGGGAGCAGTACTTC	CASSVGPLGEQYF
.	TRBV9	.	TRBJ1-3	TGTGCCAGCAGCGCCGGAGTTGGAAACACCATATATTTT	CASSAGVGNTIYF
.	TRBV29-1	.	TRBJ1-5	TGCAGCGGACAGGCCAGCAATCAGCCCCAGCATTTT	CSGQASNQPQHF
TRBD2	TRBV7-9	once	TRBJ2-7	TGTGCCAGCAGCGTGGGGACTAGCGGTTACGAGCAGTACTTC	CASSVGTSGYEQYF
TRBD1	TRBV18	.	TRBJ2-1	TGTGCCAGCTCACCGACAGGGGGCAATGAGCAGTTCTTC	CASSPTGGNEQFF
.	TRBV5-1	.	TRBJ2-3	TGCGCCAGCAGACTACAGGAGGGACGCACAGATACGCAGTATTTT	CASRLQEGRTDTQYF
TRBD1	TRBV30	.	TRBJ1-6	TGTGCCTGGAGTGTACGGGGGACAGGCAATTCACCCCTCCACTTT	CAWSVRGTGNSPLHF
TRBD2	TRBV9	few	TRBJ2-1	TGTGCCAGCAGCGTAGGAGGGGGACTAGCGGACAATGAGCAGTTCTTC	CASSVGGGLADNEQFF
TRBD2	TRBV2	.	TRBJ2-1	TGTGCCAGCAGGGACGCAACGAGGGCTAGCGGCTACAATGAGCAGTTCTTC	CASRDATRASGYNEQFF
.	TRBV29-1	few	TRBJ1-2	TGCAGCCCTACAGGGAATGGCTACACCTTC	CSPTGNGYTF
.	TRBV6-1	.	TRBJ2-5	TGTGCCAGCAGTGAAGCAGGAGGAGGGCGCCCGGAGACCCAGTACTTC	CASSEAGGGRPETQYF
.	TRBV19	.	TRBJ1-1	TGTGCCAGTACGGCAGGGAATCTCCGGACTGAAGCTTTCTTT	CASTAGNLRTEAFF
.	TRBV19	.	TRBJ1-1	TGTGCCAGTAGTATAGGAGGAGTGAACACTGAAGCTTTCTTT	CASSIGGVNTEAFF
TRBD1	TRBV6-1	once	TRBJ2-3	TGTGCCAGCAGTAGACAGGGAGAAATCACAGATACGCAGTATTTT	CASSRQGEITDTQYF
TRBD2	TRBV11-3	once	TRBJ2-1	TGTGCCAGCAGCTCGCCGGGACTAGCGGGAGGTTCCTACAATGAGCAGTTCTTC	CASSSPGLAGGSYNEQFF
.	TRBV7-9	once	TRBJ1-3	TGTGCCAGCACCAACACTCTGGGACTGTCGTTT	CASTNTLGLSF
TRBD1	TRBV19	.	TRBJ1-1	TGTGCCAGTAGTAGCTCCGGGACAGCGAAAGCTTTCTTT	CASSSSGTAKAFF
TRBD1	TRBV18	once	TRBJ1-2	TGTGCCAGCTCACGGCCGACAGGGGACCCCGGCTACACCTTC	CASSRPTGDPGYTF
TRBD1	TRBV5-1	.	TRBJ1-4	TGCGCCAGCAGCTCGACGACAGGGGAGGGTGAAAAACTGTTTTTT	CASSSTTGEGEKLFF
.	TRBV2	.	TRBJ1-2	TGTGCCAGCAGTGAAGCAGTAGGGGTCCAGGGCTACACCTTC	CASSEAVGVQGYTF
.	TRBV19	few	TRBJ1-5	TGTGCCAGTAGTACCCTAGGAGGAAATAGCAATCAGCCCCAGCATTTT	CASSTLGGNSNQPQHF
.	TRBV5-4	.	TRBJ1-2	TGTGCCAGCAGTTCTCGGACAGACTTATATGGCTACACCTTC	CASSSRTDLYGYTF
.	TRBV19	.	TRBJ1-2	TGTGCCAGTAGTTTCCCCGGGAACCTCAACTATGGCTACACCTTC	CASSFPGNLNYGYTF
.	TRBV30	.	TRBJ1-5	TGTGCCTGGAGTGTAGTGGGGGGGCAACAGGATCAGCCCCAGCATTTT	CAWSVVGGQQDQPQHF
TRBD1	TRBV5-1	.	TRBJ1-4	TGCGCCAGCAGCTTGGGCCAGGGGGTGGCTAATGAAAAACTGTTTTTT	CASSLGQGVANEKLFF
TRBD2	TRBV28	.	TRBJ2-1	TGTGCCAGCAGTTTCCAAGGGGCGGGAGGGCGAACTGAGCAGTTCTTC	CASSFQGAGGRTEQFF
.	TRBV19	.	TRBJ2-5	TGTGCCAGTAGTACCCCACAGGGAACCGGTAGAGAGACCCAGTACTTC	CASSTPQGTGRETQYF
.	TRBV9	.	TRBJ2-7	TGTGCCAGCAGCGTAAGGACGGACGAGGGGCAGTACTTC	CASSVRTDEGQYF
TRBD2	TRBV5-4	.	TRBJ2-7	TGTGCCAGCAGCTTGGGAACAGCGGGACTCTACGAGCAGTACTTC	CASSLGTAGLYEQYF
TRBD1	TRBV7-6	once	TRBJ1-3	TGTGCCAGCAGCTTAGTGGGACAGGGATTCTCTGGAAACACCATATATTTT	CASSLVGQGFSGNTIYF
.	TRBV2	.	TRBJ2-4	TGTGCCAGCAGTGAATTTGGCGGGATAGCCAAAAACATTCAGTACTTC	CASSEFGGIAKNIQYF
.	TRBV11-1	.	TRBJ1-2	TGTGCCAGCAGCCCAGGGGAGGGATTCAACTATGGCTACACCTTC	CASSPGEGFNYGYTF
TRBD2	TRBV6-5	.	TRBJ2-7	TGTGCCAGCAGTGCCGCTAGCGGGAGGGCCTACGAGCAGTACTTC	CASSAASGRAYEQYF
.	TRBV6-4	medium-sized	TRBJ1-1	TGTGCCAGCAGTGCACAAGGGGAGAACACTGAAGCTTTCTTT	CASSAQGENTEAFF
.	TRBV19	.	TRBJ2-2	TGTGCCAGTAGTATGGTGGCCTGGTCCACCGGGGAGCTGTTTTTT	CASSMVAWSTGELFF
TRBD1	TRBV19	.	TRBJ1-5	TGTGCCAGTAGTACTCCCGGGACAGGGGATCAGCCCCAGCATTTT	CASSTPGTGDQPQHF
TRBD2	TRBV5-1	.	TRBJ2-3	TGCGCCAGCAGCCCCCGGGGGACTAGCGGGAGCGGAGCAGATACGCAGTATTTT	CASSPRGTSGSGADTQYF
TRBD1	TRBV18	few	TRBJ1-2	TGTGCCAGCTCACCTCAGGGACAGGGGGTTGGCTACACCTTC	CASSPQGQGVGYTF
.	TRBV11-3	.	TRBJ1-1	TGTGCCAGCAGCTTGGGGGGAAACACTGAAGCTTTCTTT	CASSLGGNTEAFF
.	TRBV6-5	.	TRBJ1-2	TGTGGCACACAGGGCGGCTATGGCTACACCTTC	CGTQGGYGYTF
.	TRBV4-3	few	TRBJ1-4	TGCGCCAGCCGGAACAGGGTTAATGAAAAACTGTTTTTT	CASRNRVNEKLFF
.	TRBV10-1	.	TRBJ2-1	TGCGCCAGCAGAGAAGCCGGATCAAAGGGACACCCAGGTTCCTACAATGAGCAGTTCTTC	CASREAGSKGHPGSYNEQFF
.	TRBV6-6	.	TRBJ1-5	TGTGCCAGCAAAAATTCCCGGGACATCGGAGAGCCCCAGCATTTT	CASKNSRDIGEPQHF
TRBD2	TRBV7-2	.	TRBJ2-4	TGTGCCAGCAGCTACGAGGCGGGAGGGGGAAACATTCAGTACTTC	CASSYEAGGGNIQYF
TRBD1	TRBV5-4	.	TRBJ1-2	TGTGCCAGCAGCTCTTCCGGGACAGGGGGCGCGTATGGCTACACCTTC	CASSSSGTGGAYGYTF
TRBD2	TRBV5-4	.	TRBJ2-1	TGTGCCAGCAGCTCTCGGGGGGGGCACAATGAGCAGTTCTTC	CASSSRGGHNEQFF
.	TRBV5-6	.	TRBJ1-2	TGTGCCAGCAGCTTGGGCAGGACAGAGGACACCTTC	CASSLGRTEDTF
.	TRBV5-1	few	TRBJ2-7	TGCGCCAGCAGCTTGGATCAAACGGGGCAGTACTTC	CASSLDQTGQYF
TRBD2	TRBV5-5	few	TRBJ2-2	TGTGCCAGCAGCTTGGTTCGGGGGGACCTTAACACCGGGGAGCTGTTTTTT	CASSLVRGDLNTGELFF
.	TRBV27	once	TRBJ1-1	TGTGCCAGCATTTCCTCCCGGGGATTTAACACTGAAGCTTTCTTT	CASISSRGFNTEAFF
.	TRBV5-6	.	TRBJ1-3	TGTGCCAGCAGCTTCAGGACTGGAAACACCATATATTTT	CASSFRTGNTIYF
TRBD2	TRBV7-2	.	TRBJ2-1	TGTGCCAGCAGCTTATCTAGCGGGAGTATTTATGAGCAGTTCTTC	CASSLSSGSIYEQFF
.	TRBV5-6	.	TRBJ1-4	TGTGCCAGCAGCTTGGATTCGGTGGGCGATAATGAAAAACTGTTTTTT	CASSLDSVGDNEKLFF
TRBD2	TRBV10-3	.	TRBJ2-3	TGTGCCATCAGTGAGTCAGGGACTAGCGGGAGGGCGACAGATACGCAGTATTTT	CAISESGTSGRATDTQYF
TRBD2	TRBV7-2	.	TRBJ2-1	TGTGCCAGCATCGTAGGGACTAGCGGGAACAATGAGCAGTTCTTC	CASIVGTSGNNEQFF
.	TRBV2	.	TRBJ2-3	TGTGCCAGCAATGAACTGGGCGTGAAGTATTTT	CASNELGVKYF